The clone carrying this T cell receptor (beta chain) was recorded at least ten times. Its cognate antigen is unknown. By quantitative 5'-RACE with molecular barcodes, the TCR beta libraries were made. Each CDR3 protein gets one entry after TCRdb re-called the 5' RACE reads with MiXCR. Of more than 500,000 distinct CDR3 sequences listed, approximately 5% are singletons. This CDR3 comprises 14 residues. V dropped 0 bases and J dropped 0 bases, with 4 bases sitting between them. Germline-derived CDR1 and CDR2 are KGHSH and LQKENI. The sample is drawn from a study of CD8 T cells in ankylosing spondylitis. Study outcomes and limitations: Clones tied to disease were said to be significantly enriched in matched ankylosing spondylitis synovial fluid. Certain motif variants had earlier been reported in reactive arthritis synovial fluid and blood. As for the disease-linked clones, they showed a CD8+ phenotype and occurred at relatively low frequencies in peripheral blood. Characteristic, it appeared, of ankylosing spondylitis blood was a TCR beta motif of about eight highly homologous variants.

The sequenced material came from blood, either unsorted or a sorted T cell fraction (not recorded which). The receptor was derived from a male donor with ankylosing spondylitis. The rearrangement links TRBV18 to TRBJ2-3; no definite D call. The CDR3: CASSPPGSTDTQYF. The CDR3, as DNA: TGTGCCAGCTCACCACCTGGGAGCACAGATACGCAGTATTTT.